This T cell receptor (beta chain) was found in a study of shared clonotypes between healthy human individuals. In the study overall: Per-donor plates numbered three CD4 naive, three CD4 memory, two CD8 naive and one CD8 memory. Study-level points and caveats: Genetic and exposure-history diversity was limited by the few donors.

TCRdb's copy holds only in-frame clones and misses some; the assay was immunoSEQ multiplex PCR. The data show under 1,900,000 clones, around 98.5% seen once. Turning to this clone: Its target is unknown.

Division of CD4+ cells produced a CD45RA+ naive subset and a CD45RA-negative memory subset. This TCR derives from a man aged 25 to 40 in good health. Material: naive CD4+ T cells sorted from blood. Regarding subset: CD45RA+ positively selected.

The CDR3 DNA reads TGTGCCTGTACGGGACGGGTTAATGAAAAACTGTTTTTT. This encodes CACTGRVNEKLFF. The chain couples TRBV30 to TRBJ1-4; perhaps TRBD1 as D (5 bases). Germline V gene data show CDR1 as GTSNPN and CDR2 as SVGIG (reference sequence). Trimming pared 6 bases from V and 4 bases from J, leaving 12 bases between. The CDR3 runs to 13 residues.